Presented here are 24 T cell receptor beta chains from one specimen sequenced in a study of blood T cells in healthy people across ages. Next came a second PCR, run for 7 to 11 cycles, which used a sample-barcoded 5' primer along with a J-beta primer mix. TCRdb redid the calling of the 5' RACE reads with MiXCR, one entry per CDR3 protein. Counted here are under 2,000,000 distinct CDR3 sequences, just under 50% occurring once; the ten biggest clones make up about 2.1%. Sequenced sample: blood. All receptors come from a woman in her 40s in good health.

In this sample, this clonotype turned up a few times. The chain carries TRBV20-1 and TRBJ2-6; possibly TRBD2 for D (5 bases). The CDR3 is made up of 17 amino acids. Germline V gives CDR1 DFQATT, CDR2 SNEGSKA (reference sequence). Trimming took off 6 bases at V and 0 bases at J, with 18 bases between the two ends. DNA of the CDR3: TGCAGTGCCGCCCGGCCGGGGTTCAGCTCTGGGGCCAACGTCCTGACTTTC. This sequence encodes CSAARPGFSSGANVLTF.

The chain couples TRBV28 to TRBJ1-4, with 7 bases lining up with TRBD1. Germline CDR1 is MDHEN and CDR2 is SYDVKM. CDR3 size: 15 residues. The V and J ends lost 6 bases and 1 base, in that order; junction bases with no gene match: 5. The CDR3 spells CASRGQEITNEKLFF. In nucleotides, the CDR3 is TGTGCCAGCAGAGGACAGGAGATAACTAATGAAAAACTGTTTTTT. Drawing the rest from reference TRBV28 and TRBJ1-4, the complete variable domain is DVKVTQSSRYLVKRTGEKVFLECVQDMDHENMFWYRQDPGLGLRLIYFSYDVKMKEKGDIPEGYSVSREKKERFSLILESASTNQTSMYLCASRGQEITNEKLFFGSGTQLSVL.

This clonotype appeared a few times. V gene TRBV10-3 combines with J gene TRBJ2-5; D unclear. The CDR3 has 13 amino acids. V lost 5 bases and J 0 bases, leaving 7 bases between the germline ends. The V gene's germline CDR1 is ENHRY and CDR2 SYGVKD. In nucleotides, the CDR3 is TGTGCCATCAGTTCCCCGTACCAAGAGACCCAGTACTTC. Translating it yields CAISSPYQETQYF.

This chain connects TRBV7-9 to TRBJ1-4; TRBD1 agrees at 8 bases. V lost 7 bases to trimming and J lost 7 bases; unmatched junction nucleotides: 5. The germline CDR1 and CDR2 sequences are SEHNR and FQNEAQ (reference sequence). This CDR3 comprises 13 residues. CDR3 bases: TGTGCCAGCAACGCAGGGGGCCGTGAAAAACTGTTTTTT. The encoded protein is CASNAGGREKLFF.

The rearrangement links TRBV7-2 to TRBJ2-4; 7 nucleotides agree with TRBD2. Germline V CDR1 and CDR2: SGHTA, FQGNSA. J was trimmed by 1 base and V by 1 base; bases with no gene match: 4. The CDR3 runs 16 residues. The CDR3 here is CASSLVRGVAKNIQYF. CDR3 nucleotides: TGTGCCAGCAGCTTAGTTCGGGGGGTGGCCAAAAACATTCAGTACTTC.

The chain has TRBV7-6 and TRBJ2-3, with D perhaps given as TRBD1 or TRBD2 (5 bases each). The V gene lost 1 base and the J gene lost 0 bases, with 14 bases spanning the gap. In germline, CDR1 is SGHVS, CDR2 FNYEAQ. The CDR3 length is 17 residues. DNA for the CDR3: TGTGCCAGCAGCTTAGGTTCCCGAGGGGTTAGCACAGATACGCAGTATTTT. This gives the protein CASSLGSRGVSTDTQYF. Full variable domain (remainder filled in from reference TRBV7-6 and TRBJ2-3): GAGVSQSPRYKVTKRGQDVALRCDPISGHVSLYWYRQALGQGPEFLTYFNYEAQQDKSGLPNDRFSAERPEGSISTLTIQRTEQRDSAMYRCASSLGSRGVSTDTQYFGPGTRLTVL.

This chain uses TRBV12-3 or TRBV12-4 with TRBJ1-5; 9 bases agree with TRBD1. The CDR3 has 16 amino acids. Trimming at V came to 6 bases and at J to 4 bases, leaving 10 bases not matched to a gene. CDR3: CASRRTGGLGNQPQHF. DNA of the CDR3: TGTGCCAGCAGACGTACAGGGGGCTTAGGGAATCAGCCCCAGCATTTT.

The table lists this clonotype with a few counts. The chain combines TRBV10-3 with TRBJ2-7; tentative D call: TRBD2 (5 bases). V lost 0 bases and J lost 2, with 17 bases in between. Germline CDR1 ENHRY, CDR2 SYGVKD. The CDR3 runs 17 residues. The CDR3 region has the DNA TGTGCCATCAGTGAGTCCTCGCGGGCCAATGGGGCCTACGAGCAGTACTTC. Protein: CAISESSRANGAYEQYF.

This clonotype was counted a few times. The V and J genes are TRBV20-1 and TRBJ2-3; 9 bases are shared with TRBD2. CDR1 and CDR2 from the germline V gene are DFQATT and SNEGSKA (reference sequence). CDR3 length equals 15 residues. CDR3 DNA: TGCAGGGCCCCTGGGGCTAGCGGGGCTCCAGATACGCAGTATTTT. Translated: CRAPGASGAPDTQYF.

This clonotype occurred a few times. The CDR3 DNA sequence: TGTGCCATCAGAACGCCAGGGGAAGAGACCCAGTACTTC. It translates to CAIRTPGEETQYF. V gene TRBV10-3 combines with J gene TRBJ2-5; possibly TRBD1 for D (6 bases). CDR1 and CDR2 from the germline V gene are ENHRY and SYGVKD. Trimming took 6 bases from V and 3 from J, leaving 11 bases between them. The CDR3 sequence is 13 residues long.

This clonotype was seen a handful of times. The chain recombines TRBV2 with TRBJ2-5, with TRBD2 matching over 7 bases. Germline CDR1 is SNHLY and CDR2 is FYNNEI. The CDR3 contains 14 residues. V dropped 7 bases and J dropped 4; count of bases not matched to a gene: 9. CDR3 nucleotide sequence: TGTGCCAGCAAGGGTTGGACGGGGGGAGAGACCCAGTACTTC. Its translation: CASKGWTGGETQYF. The entire variable domain, with the rest obtained from reference TRBV2 and TRBJ2-5, is as follows: EPEVTQTPSHQVTQMGQEVILRCVPISNHLYFYWYRQILGQKVEFLVSFYNNEISEKSEIFDDQFSVERPDGSNFTLKIRSTKLEDSAMYFCASKGWTGGETQYFGPGTRLLVL.

This clonotype came up once. The rearrangement joins TRBV7-9 to TRBJ1-1, with D uncertain. CDR3 length: 15 amino acids. Germline V gene lookup returns CDR1 SEHNR and CDR2 FQNEAQ (reference sequence). V lost 5 bases and J 5 bases, leaving 18 bases between the germline ends. The CDR3 sequence is CASSPTRASETEAFF. In DNA, the CDR3 is TGTGCCAGCAGCCCTACCAGAGCGTCTGAAACTGAAGCTTTCTTT.

CDR3 sequence: CASSQELGQGTSYEQYF. The CDR3 nucleotides read TGCGCCAGCAGCCAAGAACTCGGACAGGGAACCTCCTACGAGCAGTACTTC. The rearrangement joins TRBV4-1 to TRBJ2-7; 8 bases are shared with TRBD1. This CDR3 is built from 17 residues. Germline values: CDR1 MGHRA, CDR2 YSYEKL. V lost 0 bases, J lost 0 bases, and 7 bases stayed unmatched.

The chain uses TRBV7-9 and TRBJ2-5; D might be TRBD2 (5 bases). The germline V gene has CDR1 SEHNR and CDR2 FQNEAQ (reference sequence). CDR3 length: 15 amino acids. Trimming left V 4 bases short and J 7 bases short, with 19 bases between. The CDR3 DNA reads as TGTGCCAGCAGCTCGCCTGACGGAGGTCTGGGGACCCAGTACTTC. It yields the protein CASSSPDGGLGTQYF.

This clonotype was counted only a few times. The DNA for the CDR3 is TGTGCCAGCAGCGCTGCTAGCGGGGAAAGAGATACGCAGTATTTT. This encodes CASSAASGERDTQYF. This sequence joins TRBV27 and TRBJ2-3, with 9 bases that match TRBD2. CDR1 is MNHEY and CDR2 is SMNVEV in the germline V gene (reference sequence). V lost 6 bases and J lost 5; bases outside the gene matches: 9. CDR3 length equals 15 residues.

This chain joins TRBV6-5 and TRBJ2-1; D call uncertain. V was shortened by 4 bases and J by 0 bases, with 7 bases between the two germline ends. Germline V CDR1 and CDR2: MNHEY, SVGAGI. The CDR3 length is 14 residues. CDR3 residues: CASSLKSSYNEQFF. DNA for the CDR3: TGTGCCAGCAGTTTGAAAAGCTCCTACAATGAGCAGTTCTTC.

The chain couples TRBV27 to TRBJ2-5; D remains unclear. The germline V and J ends were trimmed by 3 bases and 3 bases, with 20 bases remaining between them. Germline loops: CDR1 MNHEY, CDR2 SMNVEV (reference sequence). The CDR3 runs 17 residues. Written as DNA, the CDR3 is TGTGCCAGCAGTTTCGTGAGGTTTGCGGACCGAAAAGAGACCCAGTACTTC. This translates into CASSFVRFADRKETQYF.

The chain recombines TRBV20-1 with TRBJ1-2, with D possibly being TRBD1 (6 bases). This CDR3 region has 15 residues. V was shortened by 6 bases and J by 4 bases, with 21 bases between the two germline ends. Germline CDR1 DFQATT, CDR2 SNEGSKA (reference sequence). CDR3 amino acids: CSAPGTPEGLYGYTF. Here the CDR3 DNA reads TGCAGTGCGCCCGGGACACCCGAGGGCCTCTATGGCTACACCTTC.

The gene calls are TRBV11-3 and TRBJ2-7; D remains ambiguous. Trimming left V 4 bases short and J 3 bases short, with 19 bases between. The length of the CDR3 is 16 residues. Germline-derived CDR1 and CDR2 are SGHNT and YENEEA. The CDR3 region has the DNA TGTGCCAGCAGCTCAGATTCCTGCGAGCTGGACTACGAGCAGTACTTC. Translating it yields CASSSDSCELDYEQYF.

The chain recombines TRBV7-2 with TRBJ2-1, with unresolved D. The CDR3 has 12 residues. Trimming removed 6 bases from V and 9 bases from J, with 12 bases in between. The germline V gene encodes CDR1 SGHTA and CDR2 FQGNSA. The CDR3 DNA reads TGTGCCAGCAGATTCGACCACAGTGAGCAGTTCTTC. It encodes CASRFDHSEQFF.

This chain links TRBV4-1 with TRBJ2-1; TRBD2 aligns across 10 bases. V dropped 0 bases and J dropped 13; count of bases not matched to a gene: 12. The germline V gene encodes CDR1 MGHRA and CDR2 YSYEKL. The CDR3 runs 16 residues. The CDR3 region is CASSQDLAGAQETQFF. The CDR3 nucleotides are TGCGCCAGCAGCCAAGATCTAGCGGGGGCACAAGAGACCCAGTTCTTC.

The chain links TRBV7-2 to TRBJ1-4; D is ambiguous. The CDR3 is made up of 13 amino acids. V was trimmed by 0 bases and J by 5 bases, leaving 4 bases between them. Germline CDR1 is SGHTA and CDR2 is FQGNSA. The CDR3 DNA is TGTGCCAGCAGCTTAGCGCAGAATGAAAAACTGTTTTTT. It is translated as CASSLAQNEKLFF.

The chain joins TRBV7-3 to TRBJ1-2; no clear D. This CDR3 is 16 amino acids long. V lost 0 bases and J lost 6, with 17 bases in between. Germline V gives CDR1 SGHTA, CDR2 FQGTGA. In DNA form, the CDR3 reads TGTGCCAGCAGCTTAACGGGTCTGTCCTCACTTGATGGCTACACCTTC. It yields the protein CASSLTGLSSLDGYTF. The variable domain in full, with the rest retrieved from reference TRBV7-3 and TRBJ1-2, is GAGVSQTPSNKVTEKGKYVELRCDPISGHTALYWYRQSLGQGPEFLIYFQGTGAADDSGLPNDRFFAVRPEGSVSTLKIQRTERGDSAVYLCASSLTGLSSLDGYTFGSGTRLTVV.

In its sample, this clonotype was seen once. The V gene is TRBV7-2, the J gene TRBJ1-4, with 10 bases lining up with TRBD1. CDR3 length: 16 residues. V was pared by 2 bases and J by 8 bases, with 8 bases of the junction left unmatched. From germline, CDR1 is SGHTA and CDR2 FQGNSA. The CDR3 reads CASSLFMGTGAEKLFF. The CDR3, as DNA: TGTGCCAGCAGCTTATTTATGGGGACAGGGGCGGAAAAACTGTTTTTT. Based on the CDR3 plus reference TRBV7-2 and TRBJ1-4, the full variable domain is GAGVSQSPSNKVTEKGKDVELRCDPISGHTALYWYRQSLGQGLEFLIYFQGNSAPDKSGLPSDRFSAERTGGSVSTLTIQRTQQEDSAVYLCASSLFMGTGAEKLFFGSGTQLSVL.